This T cell receptor (beta chain) was identified in a study of shared clonotypes between healthy human individuals. TCRdb's copy holds only in-frame clones and misses some; the assay was immunoSEQ multiplex PCR. The sample shows under 1 million clones, around 93% of them seen only once. This clone was seen just once. This CDR3 has 14 amino acids. V shed 5 bases and J 8 bases; nucleotides not matched to a gene: 7. Germline CDR1 MDHEN, CDR2 SYDVKM. CD8 cells regarded as naive lacked CD45RO, were positively chosen for CCR7, and omitted terminally differentiated effector memory CD45RA+ cells. V usage is TRBV28 and J usage is TRBJ1-4; TRBD1 matches at 8 bases. This TCR came from a man younger than 45 in good health. The sequencing input was naive CD8+ T cells sorted from blood. The CDR3 protein is CASSPQGAREKLFF. The CDR3 DNA is TGTGCCAGCAGTCCCCAGGGGGCGCGGGAAAAACTGTTTTTT.